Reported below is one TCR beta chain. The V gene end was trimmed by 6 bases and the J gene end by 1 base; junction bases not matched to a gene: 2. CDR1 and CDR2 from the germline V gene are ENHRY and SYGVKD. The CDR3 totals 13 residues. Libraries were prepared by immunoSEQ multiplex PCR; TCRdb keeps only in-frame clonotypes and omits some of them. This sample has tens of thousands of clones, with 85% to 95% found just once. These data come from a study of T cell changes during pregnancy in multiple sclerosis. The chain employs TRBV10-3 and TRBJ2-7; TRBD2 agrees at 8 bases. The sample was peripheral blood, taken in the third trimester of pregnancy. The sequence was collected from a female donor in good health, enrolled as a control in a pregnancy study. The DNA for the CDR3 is TGTGCCATCAGAAGCGGGAGTTCCTACGAGCAGTACTTC. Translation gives CAIRSGSSYEQYF.